Sequencing of this T cell receptor (beta chain) was carried out in a study of spatial heterogeneity in lung cancer. Study summary: Sequenced follow-up PBMC samples came a median of approximately 2 years after resection, where available.

Time point defined: blood at routine non-recurrence follow-up after resection. Germline V lookup: CDR1 DFQATT, CDR2 SNEGSKA (reference sequence). The ends were cut back, 0 bases at V and 2 bases at J, with 10 bases in the middle. This CDR3 is built from 14 residues. This clonotype was counted ten times or more. Via MiXCR, TCRdb re-called the 5' RACE reads, giving one row per CDR3 protein. The sample shows around 27,000 distinct CDR3 sequences, less than 6.5% of them seen only once. Sequencing used PBMCs, obtained at follow-up. This chain links TRBV20-1 with TRBJ2-5; D might be TRBD1 (5 bases). The clonotype originates from a female donor with early-stage non-small cell lung cancer. CDR3: CSARDDAGQETQYF. CDR3 in DNA: TGCAGTGCTAGAGATGATGCAGGGCAAGAGACCCAGTACTTC.